This T cell receptor beta chain was observed in a study of blood T cell repertoires in COVID-19. Study context: Some COVID-19 samples were acute and others convalescent; all came from the United States, Italy and Spain. In each case, the material was cDNA or gDNA derived from T cells, B-cell-depleted T cells, or PBMCs.

Original data processing: Amplification with reference gene primers provided the estimates of nucleated cell counts. The table came from immunoSEQ multiplex PCR; TCRdb's copy has only in-frame clones and leaves some out. The D gene and trimming were derived from the DNA, and the V and J assignments and clone size from that table. The sample includes 90,000 to 120,000 clones, approximately 84% of them seen just once. The CDR3 sequence is 13 residues long. Germline V gene sequence: CDR1 SGHRS, CDR2 YFSETQ. With 0 bases removed from V and 10 bases from J, the gap between germline ends came to 11 bases. The rearrangement uses TRBV5-1 and TRBJ2-1; D is possibly TRBD1 (5 bases). The TCR originated in a human donor in a cohort sampled during active COVID-19. Sequenced sample: peripheral blood. CDR3 loop: CASSLELGPEQFF. The CDR3 region has the DNA TGCGCCAGCAGCTTGGAATTGGGGCCAGAGCAGTTCTTC.